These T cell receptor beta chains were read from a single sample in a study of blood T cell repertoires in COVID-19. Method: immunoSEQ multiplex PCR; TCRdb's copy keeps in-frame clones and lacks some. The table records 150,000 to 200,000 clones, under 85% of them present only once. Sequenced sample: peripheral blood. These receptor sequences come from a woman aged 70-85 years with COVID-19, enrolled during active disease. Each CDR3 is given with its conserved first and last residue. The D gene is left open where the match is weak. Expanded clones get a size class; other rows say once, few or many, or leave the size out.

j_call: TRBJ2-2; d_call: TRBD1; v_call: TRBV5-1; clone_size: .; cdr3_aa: CASSLRRTGTGELFF; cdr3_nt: TGCGCCAGCAGCCTCCGTCGGACAGGGACCGGGGAGCTGTTTTTT
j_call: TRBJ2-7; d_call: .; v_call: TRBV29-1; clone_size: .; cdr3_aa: CSVRLGTPGYEQYF; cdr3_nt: TGCAGCGTAAGACTCGGGACTCCTGGTTACGAGCAGTACTTC
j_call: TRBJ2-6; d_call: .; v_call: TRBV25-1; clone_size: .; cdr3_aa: CASMGGQRSGANVLTF; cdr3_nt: TGTGCCAGCATGGGGGGACAGCGCTCTGGGGCCAACGTCCTGACTTTC
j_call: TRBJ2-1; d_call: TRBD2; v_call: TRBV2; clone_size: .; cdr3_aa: CASSQTSGRYNEQFF; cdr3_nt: TGTGCCAGCAGTCAGACTAGCGGGAGGTACAATGAGCAGTTCTTC
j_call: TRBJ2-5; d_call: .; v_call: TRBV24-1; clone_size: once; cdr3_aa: CATSDFQGTQYF; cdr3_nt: TGTGCCACCAGTGATTTCCAGGGAACCCAGTACTTC
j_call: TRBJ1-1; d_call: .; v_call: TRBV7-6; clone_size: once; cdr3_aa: CASSLYRVMDTEAFF; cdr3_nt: TGTGCCAGCAGCTTGTACAGGGTAATGGACACTGAAGCTTTCTTT
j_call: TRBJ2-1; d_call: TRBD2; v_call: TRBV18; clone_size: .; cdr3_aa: CASSPARGTSGSNEQFF; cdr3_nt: TGTGCCAGCTCACCGGCCCGAGGGACTAGCGGGAGTAATGAGCAGTTCTTC
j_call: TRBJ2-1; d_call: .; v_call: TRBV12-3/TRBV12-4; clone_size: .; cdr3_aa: CASSPRAYNEQFF; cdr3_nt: TGTGCCAGCAGTCCGAGGGCCTACAATGAGCAGTTCTTC
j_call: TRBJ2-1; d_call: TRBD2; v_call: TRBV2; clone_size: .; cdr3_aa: CASSGTSGRAYNEQFF; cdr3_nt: TGTGCCAGCAGTGGGACTAGCGGGAGGGCCTACAATGAGCAGTTCTTC
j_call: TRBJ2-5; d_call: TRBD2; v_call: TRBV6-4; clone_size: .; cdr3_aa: CASRATGTRETLQPQETQYF; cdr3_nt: TGTGCCAGCAGGGCTACCGGGACTAGGGAGACCCTGCAACCTCAAGAGACCCAGTACTTC
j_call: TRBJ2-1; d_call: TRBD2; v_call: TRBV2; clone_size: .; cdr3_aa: CASDPMGVAGEQFF; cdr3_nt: TGTGCCAGCGACCCCATGGGGGTAGCGGGCGAGCAGTTCTTC
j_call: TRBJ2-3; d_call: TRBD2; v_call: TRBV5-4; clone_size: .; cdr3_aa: CASSLGLAGDTDTQYF; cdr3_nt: TGTGCCAGCAGCTTGGGACTAGCGGGAGACACAGATACGCAGTATTTT
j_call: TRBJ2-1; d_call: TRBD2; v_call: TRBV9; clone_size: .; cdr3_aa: CASSVNSGRADSYNEQFF; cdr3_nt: TGTGCCAGCAGCGTGAATAGCGGGAGGGCAGACTCCTACAATGAGCAGTTCTTC
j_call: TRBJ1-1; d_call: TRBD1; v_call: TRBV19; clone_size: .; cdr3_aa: CASSRTGLSRIGPNTEAFF; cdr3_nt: TGTGCCAGTAGCCGGACAGGGCTTTCGCGAATAGGCCCAAACACTGAAGCTTTCTTT
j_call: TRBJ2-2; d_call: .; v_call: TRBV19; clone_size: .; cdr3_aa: CASSIQEGGATGELFF; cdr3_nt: TGTGCCAGTAGTATACAGGAAGGAGGTGCCACCGGGGAGCTGTTTTTT
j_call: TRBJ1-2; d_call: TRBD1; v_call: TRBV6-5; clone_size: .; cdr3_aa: CASILPGQGHYGYTF; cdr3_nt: TGTGCCAGCATCCTACCGGGACAGGGACACTATGGCTACACCTTC
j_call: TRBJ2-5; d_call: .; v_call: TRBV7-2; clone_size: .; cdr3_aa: CASSLESRGVTQYF; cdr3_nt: TGTGCCAGCAGCTTAGAGTCCAGGGGGGTGACCCAGTACTTC
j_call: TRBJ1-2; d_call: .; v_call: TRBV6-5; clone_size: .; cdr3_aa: CASSPEGSYGYTF; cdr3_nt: TGTGCCAGCAGTCCAGAGGGATCCTATGGCTACACCTTC
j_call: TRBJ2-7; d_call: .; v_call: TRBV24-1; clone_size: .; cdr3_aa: CATSDLPGTKGLKYF; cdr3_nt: TGTGCCACCAGTGATTTGCCCGGGACAAAGGGCCTGAAGTACTTC
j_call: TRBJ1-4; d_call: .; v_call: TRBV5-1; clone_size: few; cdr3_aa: CASSRWAVATTNEKLFF; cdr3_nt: TGCGCCAGCAGCCGTTGGGCCGTTGCAACAACTAATGAAAAACTGTTTTTT
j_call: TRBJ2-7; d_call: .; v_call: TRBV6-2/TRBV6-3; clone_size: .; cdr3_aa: CASSSPPGGFPYEQYF; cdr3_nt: TGTGCCAGCAGTTCCCCACCTGGGGGGTTCCCCTACGAGCAGTACTTC
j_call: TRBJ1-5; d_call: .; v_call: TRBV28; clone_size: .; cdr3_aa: CASSSRDIGYQPQHF; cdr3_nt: TGTGCCAGCAGTTCTCGGGACATTGGATATCAGCCCCAGCATTTT
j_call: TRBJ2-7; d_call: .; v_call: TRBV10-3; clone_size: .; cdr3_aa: CAIRDGTYEQYF; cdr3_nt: TGTGCCATCAGGGACGGGACCTACGAGCAGTACTTC
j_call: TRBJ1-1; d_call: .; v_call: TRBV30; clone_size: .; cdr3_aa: CAWSVLPGVRGNTEAFF; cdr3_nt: TGTGCCTGGAGTGTATTACCGGGGGTGAGGGGGAACACTGAAGCTTTCTTT
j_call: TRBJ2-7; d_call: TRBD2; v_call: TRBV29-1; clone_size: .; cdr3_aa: CSVDAPLAGGPYEQYF; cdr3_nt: TGCAGCGTTGACGCGCCGCTAGCGGGAGGACCTTACGAGCAGTACTTC
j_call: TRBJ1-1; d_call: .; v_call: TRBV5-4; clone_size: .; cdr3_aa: CASSLSLAGGNTEAFF; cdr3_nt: TGTGCCAGCAGCTTATCCCTTGCGGGGGGAAACACTGAAGCTTTCTTT
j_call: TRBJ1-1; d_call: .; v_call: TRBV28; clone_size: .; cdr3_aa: CASSLGQFNTEAFF; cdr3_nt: TGTGCCAGCAGTTTAGGACAGTTCAACACTGAAGCTTTCTTT
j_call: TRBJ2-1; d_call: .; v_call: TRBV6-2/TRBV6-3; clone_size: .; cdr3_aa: CASSRSYNEQFF; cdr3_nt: TGTGCCAGCAGTCGCTCCTACAATGAGCAGTTCTTC
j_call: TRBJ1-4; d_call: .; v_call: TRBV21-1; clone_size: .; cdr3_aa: CASSKGTGKFEKLFF; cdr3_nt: TGTGCCAGCAGCAAAGGGACAGGGAAATTTGAAAAACTGTTTTTT
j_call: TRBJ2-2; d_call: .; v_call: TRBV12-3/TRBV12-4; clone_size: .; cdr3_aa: CASSSTWGELFF; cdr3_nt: TGTGCCAGCAGTTCCACTTGGGGGGAGCTGTTTTTT
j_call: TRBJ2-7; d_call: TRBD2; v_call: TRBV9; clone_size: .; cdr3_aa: CASSASGTSGRGGEQYF; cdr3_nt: TGTGCCAGCAGCGCATCCGGGACTAGCGGGAGGGGGGGCGAGCAGTACTTC
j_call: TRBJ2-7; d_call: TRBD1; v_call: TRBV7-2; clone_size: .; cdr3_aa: CASSLTGTGAYEQYF; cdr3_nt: TGTGCCAGCAGTCTAACCGGGACAGGGGCCTACGAGCAGTACTTC
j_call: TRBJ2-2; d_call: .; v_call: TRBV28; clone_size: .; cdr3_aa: CASSFPLGIANTGELFF; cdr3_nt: TGTGCCAGCAGTTTCCCCTTGGGCATCGCGAACACCGGGGAGCTGTTTTTT
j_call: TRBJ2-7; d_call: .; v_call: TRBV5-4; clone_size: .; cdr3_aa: CASSAQLVTSHYEQYF; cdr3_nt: TGTGCCAGCAGCGCCCAACTAGTTACGAGCCACTACGAGCAGTACTTC
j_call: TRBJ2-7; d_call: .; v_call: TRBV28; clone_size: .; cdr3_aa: CASSLNRQMEQYF; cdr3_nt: TGTGCCAGCAGTTTAAATCGACAGATGGAGCAGTACTTC
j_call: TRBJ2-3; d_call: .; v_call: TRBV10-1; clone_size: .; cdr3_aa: CASSLPGLTQYF; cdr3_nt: TGCGCCAGCAGCTTGCCGGGTCTAACGCAGTATTTT
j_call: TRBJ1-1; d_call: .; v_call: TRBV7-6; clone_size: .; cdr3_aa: CASSSGDGGLTEAFF; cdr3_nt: TGTGCCAGCAGCTCAGGTGATGGTGGCTTGACTGAAGCTTTCTTT
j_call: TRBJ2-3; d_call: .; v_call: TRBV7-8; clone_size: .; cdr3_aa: CASSQNADTQYF; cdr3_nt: TGTGCCAGCAGCCAGAATGCGGATACGCAGTATTTT
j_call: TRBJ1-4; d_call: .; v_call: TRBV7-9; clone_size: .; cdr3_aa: CASSLWTATSEKLFF; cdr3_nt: TGTGCCAGCAGCTTATGGACAGCTACCTCTGAAAAACTGTTTTTT
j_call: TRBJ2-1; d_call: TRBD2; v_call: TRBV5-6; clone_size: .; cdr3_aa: CASSLQRGNEQFF; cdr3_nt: TGTGCCAGCAGCTTGCAGCGGGGCAATGAGCAGTTCTTC
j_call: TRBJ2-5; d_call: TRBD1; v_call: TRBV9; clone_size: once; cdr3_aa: CASSPQLQGVETQYF; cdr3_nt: TGTGCCAGCAGCCCACAACTACAGGGGGTGGAGACCCAGTACTTC
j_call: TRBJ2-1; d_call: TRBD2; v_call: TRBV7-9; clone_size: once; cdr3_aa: CASSLAYRTWGGEQFF; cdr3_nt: TGTGCCAGCAGCTTAGCCTACAGGACGTGGGGGGGTGAGCAGTTCTTC
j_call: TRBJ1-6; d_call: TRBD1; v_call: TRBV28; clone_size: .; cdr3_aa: CASSLRGLSPLHF; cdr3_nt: TGTGCCAGCAGTTTGAGGGGGCTTTCACCCCTCCACTTT
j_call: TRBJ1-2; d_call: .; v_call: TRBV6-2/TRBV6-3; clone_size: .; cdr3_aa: CASSYNRALYYGYTF; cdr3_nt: TGTGCCAGCAGTTACAACAGGGCCCTCTACTATGGCTACACCTTC
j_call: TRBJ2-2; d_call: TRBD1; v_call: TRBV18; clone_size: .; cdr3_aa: CASSLRTGRTGELFF; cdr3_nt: TGTGCCAGCTCACTCAGGACAGGGAGGACCGGGGAGCTGTTTTTT
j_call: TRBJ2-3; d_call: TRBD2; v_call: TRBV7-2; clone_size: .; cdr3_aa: CASSLRRETQYF; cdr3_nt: TGTGCCAGCAGCTTAAGGCGGGAGACGCAGTATTTT
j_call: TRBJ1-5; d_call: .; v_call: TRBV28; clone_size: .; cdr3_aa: CASSGKRGLGNQPQHF; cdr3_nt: TGTGCCAGCAGTGGTAAACGGGGATTGGGCAATCAGCCCCAGCATTTT
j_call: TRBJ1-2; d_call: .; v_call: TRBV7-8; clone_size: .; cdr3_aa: CASSFADSGGYTF; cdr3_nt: TGTGCCAGCAGCTTCGCGGACAGCGGTGGCTACACCTTC
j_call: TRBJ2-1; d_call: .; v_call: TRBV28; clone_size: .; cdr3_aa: CASRTTWGNEQFF; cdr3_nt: TGTGCCAGCAGGACTACATGGGGCAATGAGCAGTTCTTC
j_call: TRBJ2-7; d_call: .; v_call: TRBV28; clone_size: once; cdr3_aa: CASSLAGPYEQYF; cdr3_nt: TGTGCCAGCAGTTTAGCTGGGCCCTACGAGCAGTACTTC
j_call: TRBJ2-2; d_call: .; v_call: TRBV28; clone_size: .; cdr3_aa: CASSAPDARSAAALFF; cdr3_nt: TGTGCCAGCAGTGCACCGGACGCACGATCAGCGGCTGCGCTGTTTTTT